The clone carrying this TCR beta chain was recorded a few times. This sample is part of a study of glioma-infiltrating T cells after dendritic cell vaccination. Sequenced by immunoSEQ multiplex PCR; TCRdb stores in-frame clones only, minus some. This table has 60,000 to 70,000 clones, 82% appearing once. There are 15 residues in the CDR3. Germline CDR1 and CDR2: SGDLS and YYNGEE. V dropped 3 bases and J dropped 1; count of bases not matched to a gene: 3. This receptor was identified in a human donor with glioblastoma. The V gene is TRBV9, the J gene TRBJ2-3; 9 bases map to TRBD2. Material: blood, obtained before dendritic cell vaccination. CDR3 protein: CASSDSGGGTDTQYF. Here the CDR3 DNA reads TGTGCCAGCAGCGATAGCGGGGGAGGCACAGATACGCAGTATTTT. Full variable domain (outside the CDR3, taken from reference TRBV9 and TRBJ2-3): DSGVTQTPKHLITATGQRVTLRCSPRSGDLSVYWYQQSLDQGLQFLIQYYNGEERAKGNILERFSAQQFPDLHSELNLSSLELGDSALYFCASSDSGGGTDTQYFGPGTRLTVL.